The clone carrying this TCR beta chain was picked up a small number of times. V gave up 3 bases and J gave up 5 bases, with 11 bases separating them. This CDR3 is 14 amino acids long. These data originate in a study of human T cells and chemical hapten exposure. Study-level information: Variability of per-sample TCR yields stemmed mainly from small differences in pooled library volume.

Regarding time point: patch test 1, 2 weeks after DPC sensitization. This sample's treatment: therapeutic diphenylcyclopropenone sensitization with weekly scalp DPC. Phlebotomy was performed prior to application of every patch test. Individual cDNA molecules in this library carried unique molecular identifiers. TCRdb passed the RACE reads through MiXCR, listing each CDR3 protein once. The sample lists 150,000 to 200,000 distinct CDR3 sequences, around 24% occurring once. The chain uses TRBV12-3 or TRBV12-4 and TRBJ1-5; D uncertain. Specimen: whole blood, collected in connection with sensitization to the hapten diphenylcyclopropenone (DPC). The source of this sequence is a woman in her forties or fifties with alopecia areata. Some clones in this sample may be carry-over from other donors' samples. CDR3 nucleotides: TGTGCCAGCAGTTTTGGAGCACTTCATCAGCCCCAGCATTTT. Protein sequence: CASSFGALHQPQHF.